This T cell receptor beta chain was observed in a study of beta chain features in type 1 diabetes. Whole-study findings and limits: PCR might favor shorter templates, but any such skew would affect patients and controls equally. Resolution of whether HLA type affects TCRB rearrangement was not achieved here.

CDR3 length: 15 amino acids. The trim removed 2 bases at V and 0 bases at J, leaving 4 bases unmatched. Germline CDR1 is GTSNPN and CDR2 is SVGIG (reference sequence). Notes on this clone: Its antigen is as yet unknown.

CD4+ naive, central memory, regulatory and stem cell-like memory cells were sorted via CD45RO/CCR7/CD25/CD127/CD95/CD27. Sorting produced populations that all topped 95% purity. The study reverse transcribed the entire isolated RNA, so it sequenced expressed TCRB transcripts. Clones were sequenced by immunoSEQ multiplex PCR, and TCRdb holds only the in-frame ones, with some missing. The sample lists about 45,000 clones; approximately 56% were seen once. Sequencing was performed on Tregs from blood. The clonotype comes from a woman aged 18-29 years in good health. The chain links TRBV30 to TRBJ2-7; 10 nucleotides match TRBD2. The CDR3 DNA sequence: TGTGCCTGGAGTCCGCTAGCGGGAGTCTCCTACGAGCAGTACTTC. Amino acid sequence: CAWSPLAGVSYEQYF. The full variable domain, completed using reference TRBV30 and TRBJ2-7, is SQTIHQWPATLVQPVGSPLSLECTVEGTSNPNLYWYRQAAGRGLQLLFYSVGIGQISSEVPQNLSASRPQDRQFILSSKKLLLSDSGFYLCAWSPLAGVSYEQYFGPGTRLTVT.